Presented here are 22 T cell receptor beta chains from one specimen sequenced in a study of post-analysis software for immune sequencing data. Study-wide results and caveats: Five TRBV segments were more frequent in patients than controls; TRBV5-6, TRBV5-1 and TRBV20-1 belonged to this group.

The authors incorporated unique molecular identifiers into the TCR beta cDNA libraries. TCRdb re-derived calls from the PCR reads in MiXCR, one entry per CDR3 protein. The sample carries hundreds of thousands of distinct CDR3 sequences, roughly 45% recorded once. Antigens for these TCRs are unknown. Material: blood. These receptors were obtained from a girl between 5 and 17 years old with multiple sclerosis.

With regard to this clonotype: A read error is likely, as this CDR3 ends without the conserved phenylalanine or tryptophan. The rearrangement uses TRBV6-5 and TRBJ2-4; 9 bases line up with TRBD2. The J call is in doubt because the DNA end fits TRBJ2-7 better. Per the germline V gene, CDR1 is MNHEY and CDR2 is SVGAGI. The CDR3 contains 15 residues. This CDR3 reads CASRPTTSGDYEQYC. CDR3 sequence (DNA): TGTGCCAGCAGACCTACGACTAGCGGAGACTACGAGCAGTACTGC.

This clonotype was counted only a few times. The chain uses TRBV4-2 and TRBJ2-3; TRBD2 is a possible D gene (6 bases). Trimming removed 1 base from V and 1 base from J, with 12 bases in between. The germline V gene has CDR1 LGHNA and CDR2 YNFKEQ. The CDR3 loop spans 16 amino acids. CDR3 region: CASSQAGRDGTDTQYF. CDR3 nucleotides: TGTGCCAGCAGCCAAGCGGGGCGGGACGGCACAGATACGCAGTATTTT.

This clonotype has just a few counts. The chain links TRBV10-3 to TRBJ2-5; 7 bases are a match to TRBD1. Germline V lookup: CDR1 ENHRY, CDR2 SYGVKD. The CDR3 covers 13 residues. V shed 4 bases and J 3 bases; nucleotides not matched to a gene: 2. The CDR3 protein is CAISGDREETQYF. CDR3 nucleotide sequence: TGTGCCATCAGTGGGGACAGAGAAGAGACCCAGTACTTC.

This chain connects TRBV12-3 or TRBV12-4 to TRBJ1-5; weak D call: TRBD1 (6 bases). This CDR3 has 13 residues. The V end lost 6 bases, the J end lost 3 bases, and 9 bases lay between the germline ends. The CDR3 reads CASRPGVNQPQHF. The CDR3 nucleotides read TGTGCCAGCAGACCAGGGGTCAATCAGCCCCAGCATTTT.

This chain joins TRBV28 and TRBJ2-7, with 11 bases identical to TRBD2. The germline V gene encodes CDR1 MDHEN and CDR2 SYDVKM. V was clipped by 6 bases and J by 4 bases; unmatched bases: 8. This CDR3 has 15 residues. CDR3 nucleotides: TGTGCCAGCAGATCCAGACTAGCGGGAAGATACGAGCAGTACTTC. Translation gives CASRSRLAGRYEQYF.

The gene calls are TRBV9 and TRBJ2-5; D not resolved. The DNA end is more similar to TRBJ2-1, so the J call may be wrong. This CDR3 is built from 13 residues. CDR1 is SGDLS, CDR2 YYNGEE, per germline. CDR3 loop: CASSLNIQETQFF. Written as DNA, the CDR3 is TGTGCCAGCAGCCTAAATATCCAAGAGACCCAGTTCTTC.

Turning to this clonotype: It is unclear where the CDR3 begins or ends on the DNA, so no DNA is shown, and the CDR3 is as TCRdb lists it. The chain is built from TRBV7-5 and TRBJ1-2. TRBV7-5 is reported as a pseudogene. The CDR3 contains 15 residues when both ends are counted. The CDR3 region is CISVSEVGPMRGYTF.

This rearrangement joins TRBV6-5 to TRBJ1-2; D call uncertain. The CDR3 loop spans 16 amino acids. Germline CDR1 reads MNHEY; CDR2 reads SVGAGI. With 0 bases removed from V and 4 bases from J, the gap between germline ends came to 15 bases. The CDR3 loop reads CASSYSKGEILYGYTF. The CDR3 DNA is TGTGCCAGCAGTTACTCGAAGGGAGAAATCCTCTATGGCTACACCTTC.

About this clonotype: A junction boundary mismatches the germline segment, possibly from a read error. The V and J genes are TRBV12-3 or TRBV12-4 and TRBJ1-6, with 9 bases fitting TRBD1. The CDR3 covers 15 residues. DNA for the CDR3: TGTGCCAGCAGTCTGCGGACAGGGGATAATTCACCCCCCCACTTT. It encodes CASSLRTGDNSPPHF.

V usage is TRBV7-9 and J usage is TRBJ1-2; D remains unclear. CDR3 length equals 17 residues. V gave up 1 base and J gave up 2 bases, with 17 bases separating them. Germline V CDR1 and CDR2: SEHNR, FQNEAQ (reference sequence). CDR3 protein: CASSLVAGGVGNYGYTF. In nucleotides, the CDR3 is TGTGCCAGCAGCTTAGTCGCTGGCGGAGTAGGGAACTATGGCTACACCTTC.

As for this clonotype: At one end, the junction sequence differs from germline, possibly due to a read error. The chain joins TRBV4-3 to TRBJ1-2; D gene unclear. Germline CDR1 reads LGHNA; CDR2 reads YSLEER. The CDR3 loop spans 15 amino acids. In DNA, the CDR3 is TGCGCCAGCAACCAAGATATGGCCAGCCCCTATGGCTACACCTTC. Translation: CASNQDMASPYGYTF.

The V gene is TRBV28, the J gene TRBJ2-7, with a tentative D call TRBD2 (6 bases). Between the trimmed V and J ends, which lost 7 bases and 4 bases, there was a span of 20 bases. Looked up from germline, CDR1 is MDHEN and CDR2 is SYDVKM. The CDR3 loop spans 15 amino acids. The chain's CDR3 is CASTESPGAPYEQYF. DNA for the CDR3: TGTGCCAGCACCGAATCCCCGGGAGCGCCATACGAGCAGTACTTC. The full variable domain, with the rest looked up from reference TRBV28 and TRBJ2-7, is DVKVTQSSRYLVKRTGEKVFLECVQDMDHENMFWYRQDPGLGLRLIYFSYDVKMKEKGDIPEGYSVSREKKERFSLILESASTNQTSMYLCASTESPGAPYEQYFGPGTRLTVT.

This clonotype was detected many times. J is TRBJ2-1 and V is TRBV12-3 or TRBV12-4; 8 bases are a match to TRBD1. The CDR3 sequence is 13 residues long. V lost 6 bases, J lost 8 bases, and 6 bases stayed unmatched. CDR3 bases: TGTGCCAGCAGACAATTACAGGGGGATGAGCAGTTCTTC. Its protein product is CASRQLQGDEQFF.

The chain recombines TRBV7-3 with TRBJ1-1, with a weak D call TRBD1 (6 bases). The length of the CDR3 is 15 residues. Trimming shortened V by 1 base and J by 6 bases, and 15 bases separated the two germline ends. CDR1 is SGHTA, CDR2 FQGTGA, per germline. For the CDR3, the DNA is TGTGCCAGCAGCTTAAAGGGGGGGGAAGGGGCTGAAGCTTTCTTT. Translation: CASSLKGGEGAEAFF. Combining the CDR3 with reference TRBV7-3 and TRBJ1-1 gives the whole variable domain GAGVSQTPSNKVTEKGKYVELRCDPISGHTALYWYRQSLGQGPEFLIYFQGTGAADDSGLPNDRFFAVRPEGSVSTLKIQRTERGDSAVYLCASSLKGGEGAEAFFGQGTRLTVV.

This clonotype was detected a few times. The J gene is TRBJ2-1, the V gene TRBV6-2 or TRBV6-3; TRBD2 agrees at 8 bases. Trimming cost V 2 bases and J 7 bases; bases outside gene matches: 7. The CDR3 sequence is 15 residues long. The germline V gene has CDR1 MNHEY and CDR2 SVGEGT. CDR3 loop: CASSYTGGPENEQFF. DNA of the CDR3: TGTGCCAGCAGTTACACGGGAGGGCCGGAAAATGAGCAGTTCTTC.

This clonotype was seen only a few times. Written as DNA, the CDR3 is TGCAGCGTCCTTATGCGGCATGGCTACACCTTC. The encoded protein is CSVLMRHGYTF. The J gene is TRBJ1-2, the V gene TRBV29-1; D remains ambiguous. V was shortened by 6 bases and J by 6 bases, with 11 bases between the two germline ends. This CDR3 contains 11 residues. Germline lookup yields CDR1 SQVTM and CDR2 ANQGSEA.

V and J are TRBV18 and TRBJ2-5; maybe TRBD2 (5 bases). Germline lookup yields CDR1 KGHSH and CDR2 LQKENI. Trimming removed 3 bases from V and 5 bases from J, with 10 bases in between. This CDR3 contains 13 residues. The DNA for the CDR3 is TGTGCCAGCTCACCCGGTGGGAGTGAGACCCAGTACTTC. This encodes CASSPGGSETQYF.

This chain connects TRBV29-1 to TRBJ1-2; TRBD1 agrees at 7 bases. The CDR3 consists of 13 residues. After removal of 6 bases from V and 0 bases from J, the junction contained 4 bases not matched to a gene. Germline V gene data show CDR1 as SQVTM and CDR2 as ANQGSEA. DNA of the CDR3: TGCAGCGTCAGGGGGGGCCCTAACTATGGCTACACCTTC. Translated, it gives CSVRGGPNYGYTF.

This chain joins TRBV12-3 or TRBV12-4 and TRBJ2-7; D unclear. The CDR3 consists of 14 residues. Trimming took off 5 bases at V and 2 bases at J, with 13 bases between the two ends. CDR3 DNA: TGTGCCAGCAGTGTCGGTCCGGGTCCCTACGAGCAGTACTTC. This codes for CASSVGPGPYEQYF.

The chain uses TRBV6-6 and TRBJ1-1; D is perhaps TRBD1 (5 bases). Trimming shortened V by 4 bases and J by 10 bases, and 10 bases separated the two germline ends. The CDR3 contains 11 residues. CDR1 is MNHNY, CDR2 SVGAGI, per germline (reference sequence). The CDR3 loop is CASSLQVGAFF. The CDR3 coding sequence is TGTGCCAGCAGTTTACAGGTGGGAGCTTTCTTT.

The chain couples TRBV29-1 to TRBJ2-2; no firm D call. The CDR3 spans 14 residues. Germline V gene data show CDR1 as SQVTM and CDR2 as ANQGSEA. Trimming removed 3 bases from V and 2 bases from J, with 10 bases in between. The CDR3 here is CSVEGHSNTGELFF. The CDR3 DNA sequence: TGCAGCGTTGAGGGCCATAGTAACACCGGGGAGCTGTTTTTT.

This rearrangement joins TRBV7-9 to TRBJ1-1; tentative D call: TRBD1 (5 bases). V dropped 5 bases and J dropped 10 bases, with 14 bases sitting between them. CDR3 size: 12 residues. Germline assignment: CDR1 SEHNR and CDR2 FQNEAQ (reference sequence). This CDR3 reads CASSPVQGSAFF. The CDR3 DNA sequence: TGTGCCAGCAGCCCAGTGCAGGGCTCAGCTTTCTTT. The full variable domain, its missing parts supplied by reference TRBV7-9 and TRBJ1-1, is DTGVSQNPRHKITKRGQNVTFRCDPISEHNRLYWYRQTLGQGPEFLTYFQNEAQLEKSRLLSDRFSAERPKGSFSTLEIQRTEQGDSAMYLCASSPVQGSAFFGQGTRLTVV.